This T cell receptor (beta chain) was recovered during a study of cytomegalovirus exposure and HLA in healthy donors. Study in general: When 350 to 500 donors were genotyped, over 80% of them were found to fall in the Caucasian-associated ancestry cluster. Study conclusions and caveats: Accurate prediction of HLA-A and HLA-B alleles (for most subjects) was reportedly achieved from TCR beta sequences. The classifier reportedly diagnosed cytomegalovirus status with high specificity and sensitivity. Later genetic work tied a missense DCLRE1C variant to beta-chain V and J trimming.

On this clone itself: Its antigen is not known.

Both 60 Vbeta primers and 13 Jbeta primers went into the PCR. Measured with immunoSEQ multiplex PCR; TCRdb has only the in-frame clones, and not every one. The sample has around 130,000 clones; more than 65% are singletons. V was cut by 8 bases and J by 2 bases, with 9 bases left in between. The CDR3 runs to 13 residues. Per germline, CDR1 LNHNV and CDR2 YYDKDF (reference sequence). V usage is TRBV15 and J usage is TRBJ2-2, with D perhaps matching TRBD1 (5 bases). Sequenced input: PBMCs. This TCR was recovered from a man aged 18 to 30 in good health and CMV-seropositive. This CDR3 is CATVDSNTGELFF. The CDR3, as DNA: TGTGCCACCGTCGACAGCAACACCGGGGAGCTGTTTTTT.